This T cell receptor (beta chain) was sequenced in a study of human T cells and chemical hapten exposure. About the study: Recorded diagnoses among the mostly female patients were alopecia areata, totalis or universalis. Slight differences in pooled library volume were the main source of varying TCR yields across samples. Study findings and constraints: Donor immune responses may differ from healthy people's, since all donors had alopecia.

Time point of the sample: patch test 3, about 24 weeks after DPC sensitization. Sample treatment: therapeutic diphenylcyclopropenone sensitization with weekly scalp DPC. Ahead of applying each patch test, blood was sampled. TCRdb used MiXCR to reprocess the RACE reads, holding one entry per CDR3 protein. The table has 62,000 or so distinct CDR3 sequences, about 11% seen once. The CDR3 contains 14 residues. Germline-derived CDR1 and CDR2 are SEHNR and FQNEAQ (reference sequence). V lost 4 bases to trimming and J lost 0 bases, with 7 bases between them. This clonotype occurred a few times. Its cognate antigen is unknown.

The receptor's source is a woman aged 30 to 39 with alopecia areata. Some clones in this sample may be carry-over from other donors' samples. Sequenced material: whole blood, taken in connection with sensitization to the hapten diphenylcyclopropenone (DPC). V is TRBV7-9 and J is TRBJ1-5; D call uncertain. CDR3 DNA: TGTGCCAGCAGCTCCGCAGGTAGCAATCAGCCCCAGCATTTT. Protein sequence: CASSSAGSNQPQHF. Full variable domain (rest looked up from reference TRBV7-9 and TRBJ1-5): DTGVSQNPRHKITKRGQNVTFRCDPISEHNRLYWYRQTLGQGPEFLTYFQNEAQLEKSRLLSDRFSAERPKGSFSTLEIQRTEQGDSAMYLCASSSAGSNQPQHFGDGTRLSIL.